A selection of T cell receptor beta chains follows, all from one sample in a study of shared clonotypes between healthy human individuals. Sequencing was performed with immunoSEQ multiplex PCR; in TCRdb, only in-frame clones are kept and a portion is missing. The sample yields roughly 600,000 clones, about 98% seen once. The specimen sequenced was naive CD8+ T cells sorted from blood. The receptors were sampled from a man under 40 in good health. Both conserved end residues are part of each CDR3. A D gene is named only where the DNA matches it firmly. Size values are once, few and many counts, or a class for expanded clones, and some rows have none.

d_call j_call clone_size v_call cdr3_aa cdr3_nt
NA TRBJ1-5 NA TRBV5-5 CASSLEGRRNQPQHF TGTGCCAGCAGCTTGGAGGGGCGGAGAAATCAGCCCCAGCATTTT
TRBD2 TRBJ2-3 NA TRBV9 CASSVDGGTSGRPGTQYF TGTGCCAGCAGCGTAGACGGAGGGACTAGCGGCCGTCCGGGGACGCAGTATTTT
TRBD2 TRBJ2-7 NA TRBV27 CASSWGLAGGYEQYF TGTGCCAGCAGTTGGGGACTAGCGGGAGGGTACGAGCAGTACTTC
NA TRBJ2-1 NA TRBV27 CASSGRVSVVPTNLNYNEQFF TGTGCCAGCAGCGGCAGGGTTTCTGTCGTCCCGACGAATCTAAACTACAATGAGCAGTTCTTC
TRBD1 TRBJ2-5 NA TRBV5-1 CASSRDRMEETQYF TGCGCCAGCAGCCGGGACAGGATGGAAGAGACCCAGTACTTC
NA TRBJ2-7 NA TRBV7-6 CASSLEAPYEQYF TGTGCCAGCAGCTTAGAAGCACCGTACGAGCAGTACTTC
TRBD2 TRBJ2-3 NA TRBV19 CASRPGTSGRGTDTQYF TGTGCCAGTAGGCCCGGGACTAGCGGGAGAGGCACAGATACGCAGTATTTT
NA TRBJ1-2 NA TRBV9 CASSGRRGGEYGYTF TGTGCCAGCAGCGGGCGCCGTGGAGGGGAATACGGCTACACCTTC
NA TRBJ1-1 NA TRBV28 CASGYLPAGGTRNTEAFF TGTGCCAGCGGATACCTCCCAGCCGGGGGAACGCGGAACACTGAAGCTTTCTTT
TRBD2 TRBJ2-3 NA TRBV27 CASSELAFQDTQYF TGTGCCAGCAGTGAACTAGCGTTTCAAGATACGCAGTATTTT
NA TRBJ2-2 NA TRBV7-3 CASSPGGGELFF TGTGCCAGCAGCCCCGGTGGTGGGGAGCTGTTTTTT
NA TRBJ2-7 NA TRBV9 CASSAPSRGLNEQYF TGTGCCAGCAGCGCCCCGAGTCGGGGCCTGAACGAGCAGTACTTC
TRBD2 TRBJ2-3 NA TRBV9 CASSVAGGPPTDTQYF TGTGCCAGCAGCGTAGCGGGGGGTCCCCCCACAGATACGCAGTATTTT
NA TRBJ2-1 NA TRBV7-8 CASSNLGGSSYNEQFF TGTGCCAGCAGCAACCTTGGGGGGAGCTCCTACAATGAGCAGTTCTTC
NA TRBJ1-5 NA TRBV27 CASSLSAGYSNQPQHF TGTGCCAGCAGTTTATCCGCGGGATACAGCAATCAGCCCCAGCATTTT
NA TRBJ2-7 NA TRBV28 CASSGPKGTDFSYEQYF TGTGCCAGCAGTGGACCCAAGGGGACGGATTTCTCCTACGAGCAGTACTTC
NA TRBJ1-5 NA TRBV6-5 CASSSTESISQPQHF TGTGCCAGCAGTTCCACAGAGTCCATTAGTCAGCCCCAGCATTTT
NA TRBJ1-4 NA TRBV13 CASSLANPEKLFF TGTGCCAGCAGCTTAGCGAATCCTGAAAAACTGTTTTTT
TRBD2 TRBJ2-3 NA TRBV29-1 CSVVLAGEGDTQYF TGCAGCGTAGTACTAGCGGGAGAAGGAGATACGCAGTATTTT
NA TRBJ1-5 NA TRBV18 CASSDSRVANFGNQPQHF TGTGCCAGCTCAGACTCCAGGGTGGCGAATTTCGGCAATCAGCCCCAGCATTTT
TRBD1 TRBJ1-4 once TRBV15 CATDDRDGLATNEKLFF TGTGCCACCGACGACAGGGATGGATTGGCAACTAATGAAAAACTGTTTTTT
TRBD2 TRBJ2-1 NA TRBV5-5 CASSLSSGGGNEQFF TGTGCCAGCAGCTTATCTAGCGGGGGAGGAAATGAGCAGTTCTTC
NA TRBJ1-5 NA TRBV27 CASSFRWGQVRGGNQPQHF TGTGCCAGCAGTTTCCGTTGGGGACAAGTCCGGGGGGGCAATCAGCCCCAGCATTTT
NA TRBJ2-1 NA TRBV5-4 CASSLGGSYNEQFF TGTGCCAGCAGCTTGGGCGGGTCCTACAATGAGCAGTTCTTC
TRBD2 TRBJ2-3 NA TRBV7-2 CASSSASGLAGVPQYF TGTGCCAGCAGCTCAGCCAGTGGCCTAGCGGGAGTTCCGCAGTATTTT
NA TRBJ2-5 few TRBV27 CASSWGETQYF TGTGCCAGCAGTTGGGGGGAGACCCAGTACTTC
NA TRBJ1-5 NA TRBV2 CASSEGGYGNQPQHF TGTGCCAGCAGTGAAGGGGGGTACGGCAATCAGCCCCAGCATTTT
NA TRBJ2-7 once TRBV13 CASSLVGGSYEQYF TGTGCCAGCAGCTTAGTTGGGGGATCCTACGAGCAGTACTTC
TRBD1 TRBJ1-2 once TRBV19 CASSTTGIAGYTF TGTGCCAGTAGCACGACAGGGATCGCTGGCTACACCTTC
NA TRBJ2-2 NA TRBV27 CASSWSSLSTGELFF TGTGCCAGCAGCTGGAGCAGTTTGAGCACCGGGGAGCTGTTTTTT
TRBD1 TRBJ2-7 NA TRBV10-3 CAISSNDRVSYEQYF TGTGCCATCAGTTCCAACGACAGGGTATCCTACGAGCAGTACTTC
TRBD2 TRBJ2-1 NA TRBV4-3 CASSQGSGAYNEQFF TGCGCCAGCAGCCAAGGAAGCGGGGCCTACAATGAGCAGTTCTTC
NA TRBJ2-7 NA TRBV27 CASMFLGQGNYEQYF TGTGCCAGCATGTTTCTCGGGCAGGGGAACTACGAGCAGTACTTC
TRBD1 TRBJ2-7 once TRBV7-2 CASSSRTGMTYEQYF TGTGCCAGCAGTTCAAGGACAGGGATGACCTACGAGCAGTACTTC
TRBD1 TRBJ2-4 NA TRBV7-9 CASSLATGYAKNIQYF TGTGCCAGCAGCTTAGCGACAGGGTACGCCAAAAACATTCAGTACTTC
NA TRBJ2-7 NA TRBV29-1 CSVEPQGSYEQYF TGCAGCGTTGAACCTCAGGGTTCCTACGAGCAGTACTTC
TRBD2 TRBJ2-7 NA TRBV10-3 CAISEGPVAGVGYEQYF TGTGCCATCAGTGAGGGACCAGTAGCGGGAGTAGGGTACGAGCAGTACTTC